This T cell receptor beta chain was recorded in a study of T cell responses to AZD1222 COVID-19 vaccine. CDR1 LNHDA and CDR2 SQIVND come from the germline V gene (reference sequence). The CDR3 runs 13 residues. The V end was cut by 7 bases, the J end by 1 base, with 11 bases between. Clones were sequenced by immunoSEQ multiplex PCR, and TCRdb holds only the in-frame ones, with some missing. The sample has under 200,000 clones, around 94% seen once. Whole-study results and caveats: Possibly, clonal diversity was underestimated; donors were largely white British and included more females.

Details on this clone: No antigen is known for it.

This clonotype was sampled from an adult in good health. Specimen: peripheral blood, collected on day 0 of AZD1222 vaccination. The V gene is TRBV19, the J gene TRBJ2-7; tentatively, D is TRBD2 (5 bases). The DNA of the CDR3 is TGTGCCAGTACCGCCCCGGGGTCCTACGAGCAGTACTTC. Translation gives CASTAPGSYEQYF. The whole variable domain, filled in from reference TRBV19 and TRBJ2-7, reads DGGITQSPKYLFRKEGQNVTLSCEQNLNHDAMYWYRQDPGQGLRLIYYSQIVNDFQKGDIAEGYSVSREKKESFPLTVTSAQKNPTAFYLCASTAPGSYEQYFGPGTRLTVT.